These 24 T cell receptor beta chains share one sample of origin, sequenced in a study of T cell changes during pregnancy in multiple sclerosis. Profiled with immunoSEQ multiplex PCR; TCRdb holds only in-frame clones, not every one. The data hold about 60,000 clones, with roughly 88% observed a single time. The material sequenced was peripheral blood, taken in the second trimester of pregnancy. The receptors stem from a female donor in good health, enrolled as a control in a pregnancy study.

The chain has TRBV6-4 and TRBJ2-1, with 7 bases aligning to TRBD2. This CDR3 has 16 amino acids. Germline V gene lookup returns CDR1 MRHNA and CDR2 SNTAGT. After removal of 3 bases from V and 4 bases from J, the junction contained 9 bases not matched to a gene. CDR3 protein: CASSELGLADYNEQFF. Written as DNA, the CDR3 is TGTGCCAGCAGTGAATTGGGTCTAGCGGATTACAATGAGCAGTTCTTC.

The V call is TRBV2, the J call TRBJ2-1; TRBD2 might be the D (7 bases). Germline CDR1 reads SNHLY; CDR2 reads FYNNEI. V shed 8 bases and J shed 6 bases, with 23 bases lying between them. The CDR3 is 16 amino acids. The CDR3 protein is CASSPPWGGPRNEQFF. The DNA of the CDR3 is TGTGCCAGCTCACCGCCGTGGGGGGGGCCTCGCAATGAGCAGTTCTTC.

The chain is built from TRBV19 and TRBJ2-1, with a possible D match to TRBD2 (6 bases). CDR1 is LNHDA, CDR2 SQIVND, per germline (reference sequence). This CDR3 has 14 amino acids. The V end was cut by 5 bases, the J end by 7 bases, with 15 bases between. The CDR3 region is CASSDPGLTNEQFF. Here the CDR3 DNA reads TGTGCCAGTAGTGACCCGGGACTCACAAATGAGCAGTTCTTC.

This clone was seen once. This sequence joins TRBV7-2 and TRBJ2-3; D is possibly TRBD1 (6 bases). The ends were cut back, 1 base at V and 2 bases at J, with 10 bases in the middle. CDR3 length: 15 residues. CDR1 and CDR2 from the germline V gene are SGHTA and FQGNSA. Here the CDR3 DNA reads TGTGCCAGCAGCTTAGAGGACAGCCTCACAGATACGCAGTATTTT. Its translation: CASSLEDSLTDTQYF.

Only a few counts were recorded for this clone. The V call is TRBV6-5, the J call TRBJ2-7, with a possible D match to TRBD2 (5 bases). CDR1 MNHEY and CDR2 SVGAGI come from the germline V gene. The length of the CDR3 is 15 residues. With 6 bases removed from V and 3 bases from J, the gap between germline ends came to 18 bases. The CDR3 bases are TGTGCCAGCAGGGGCGAGGGAGCCGGAGACTACGAGCAGTACTTC. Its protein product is CASRGEGAGDYEQYF.

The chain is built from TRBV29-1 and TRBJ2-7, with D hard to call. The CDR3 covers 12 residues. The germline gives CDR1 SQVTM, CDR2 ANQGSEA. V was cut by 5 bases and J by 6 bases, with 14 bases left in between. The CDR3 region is CSVCLLASEQYF. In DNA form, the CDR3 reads TGCAGCGTTTGCCTCCTGGCTTCCGAGCAGTACTTC.

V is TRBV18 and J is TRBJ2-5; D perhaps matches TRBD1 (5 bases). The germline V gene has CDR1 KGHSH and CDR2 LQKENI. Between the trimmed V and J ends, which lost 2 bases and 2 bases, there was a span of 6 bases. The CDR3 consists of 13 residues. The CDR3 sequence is CASSPDSQETQYF. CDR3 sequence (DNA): TGTGCCAGCTCACCAGACAGTCAAGAGACCCAGTACTTC.

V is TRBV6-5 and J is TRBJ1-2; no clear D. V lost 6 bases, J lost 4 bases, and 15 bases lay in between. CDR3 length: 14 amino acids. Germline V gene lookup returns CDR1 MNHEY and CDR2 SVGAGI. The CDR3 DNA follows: TGTGCCAGCAGCCCCGAGAGTGGTGGCTATGGCTACACCTTC. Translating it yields CASSPESGGYGYTF.

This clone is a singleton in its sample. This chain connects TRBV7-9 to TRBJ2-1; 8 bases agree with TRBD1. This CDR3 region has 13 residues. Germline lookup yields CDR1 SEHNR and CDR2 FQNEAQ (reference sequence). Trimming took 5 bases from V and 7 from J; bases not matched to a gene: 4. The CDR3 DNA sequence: TGTGCCAGCAGCGCAAGGACAGGGAATGAGCAGTTCTTC. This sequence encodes CASSARTGNEQFF.

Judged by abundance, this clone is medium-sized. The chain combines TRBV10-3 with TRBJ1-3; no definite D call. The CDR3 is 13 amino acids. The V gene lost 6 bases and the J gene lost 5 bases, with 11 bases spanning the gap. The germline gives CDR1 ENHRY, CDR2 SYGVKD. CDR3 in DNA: TGTGCCATCAGGGTCACTAGGAGAAACACCATATATTTT. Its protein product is CAIRVTRRNTIYF.

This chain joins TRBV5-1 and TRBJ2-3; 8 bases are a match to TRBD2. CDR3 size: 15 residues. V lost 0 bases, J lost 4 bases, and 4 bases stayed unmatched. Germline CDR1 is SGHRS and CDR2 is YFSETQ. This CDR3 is CASSLEGLVSDTQYF. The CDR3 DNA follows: TGCGCCAGCAGCTTGGAGGGACTAGTATCAGATACGCAGTATTTT.

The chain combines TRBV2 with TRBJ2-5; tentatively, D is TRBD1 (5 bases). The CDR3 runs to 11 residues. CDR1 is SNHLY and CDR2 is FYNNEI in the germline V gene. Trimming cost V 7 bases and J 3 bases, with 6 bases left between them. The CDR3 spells CASIGEETQYF. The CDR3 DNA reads TGTGCCAGCATAGGGGAAGAGACCCAGTACTTC.

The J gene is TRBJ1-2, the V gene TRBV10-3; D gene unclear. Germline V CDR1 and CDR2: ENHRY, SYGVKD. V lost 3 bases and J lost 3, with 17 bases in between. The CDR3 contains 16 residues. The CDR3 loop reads CAISDIGRRRDYGYTF. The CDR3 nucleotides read TGTGCCATCAGTGACATCGGACGGCGGAGGGACTATGGCTACACCTTC.

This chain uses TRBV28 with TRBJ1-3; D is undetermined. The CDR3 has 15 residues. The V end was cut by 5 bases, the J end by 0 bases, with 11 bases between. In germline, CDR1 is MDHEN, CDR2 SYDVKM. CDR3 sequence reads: CASSGPVLSGNTIYF. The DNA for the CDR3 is TGTGCCAGCAGTGGTCCGGTGCTCTCTGGAAACACCATATATTTT.

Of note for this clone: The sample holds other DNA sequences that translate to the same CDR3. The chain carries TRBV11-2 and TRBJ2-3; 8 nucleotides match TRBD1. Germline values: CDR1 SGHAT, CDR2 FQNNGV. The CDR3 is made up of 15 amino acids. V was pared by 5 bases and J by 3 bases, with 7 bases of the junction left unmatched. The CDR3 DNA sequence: TGTGCCAGCAGCCCCCGACAGGGGTCTACAGATACGCAGTATTTT. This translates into CASSPRQGSTDTQYF.

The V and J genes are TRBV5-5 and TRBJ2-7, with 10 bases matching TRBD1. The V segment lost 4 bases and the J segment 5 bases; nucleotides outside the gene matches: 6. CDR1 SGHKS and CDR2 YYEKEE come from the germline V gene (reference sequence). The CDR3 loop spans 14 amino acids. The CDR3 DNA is TGTGCCAGCAGCGCGGACAGGGGGTACGACGAGCAGTACTTC. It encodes CASSADRGYDEQYF.

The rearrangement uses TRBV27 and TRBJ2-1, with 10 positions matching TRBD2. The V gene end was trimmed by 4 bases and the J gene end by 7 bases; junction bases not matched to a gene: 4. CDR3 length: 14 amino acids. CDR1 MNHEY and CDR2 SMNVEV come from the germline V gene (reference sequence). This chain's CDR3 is CASSSGTSVNEQFF. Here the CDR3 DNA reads TGTGCCAGCAGTTCAGGGACTAGCGTAAATGAGCAGTTCTTC.

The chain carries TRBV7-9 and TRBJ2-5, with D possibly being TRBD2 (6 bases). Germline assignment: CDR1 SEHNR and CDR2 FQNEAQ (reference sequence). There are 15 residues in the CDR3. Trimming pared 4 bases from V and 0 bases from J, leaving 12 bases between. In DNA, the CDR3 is TGTGCCAGCAGCTGGAGGGCCAGATACCAAGAGACCCAGTACTTC. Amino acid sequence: CASSWRARYQETQYF.

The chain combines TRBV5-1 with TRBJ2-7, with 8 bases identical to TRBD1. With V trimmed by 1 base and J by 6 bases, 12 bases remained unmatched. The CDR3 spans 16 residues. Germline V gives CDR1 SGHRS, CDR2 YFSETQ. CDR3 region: CASSLYPRGRKFEQYF. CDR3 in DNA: TGCGCCAGCAGCTTGTACCCCAGGGGGCGCAAGTTCGAGCAGTACTTC.

The CDR3 region is CASSDGTSGNEQFF. The CDR3 nucleotides are TGTGCCAGCAGTGACGGGACTAGCGGCAATGAGCAGTTCTTC. J is TRBJ2-1 and V is TRBV6-4; 11 positions agree with TRBD2. V gave up 2 bases and J gave up 6 bases; unmatched junction bases: 0. CDR1 and CDR2 (germline): MRHNA, SNTAGT. The CDR3 loop spans 14 amino acids.

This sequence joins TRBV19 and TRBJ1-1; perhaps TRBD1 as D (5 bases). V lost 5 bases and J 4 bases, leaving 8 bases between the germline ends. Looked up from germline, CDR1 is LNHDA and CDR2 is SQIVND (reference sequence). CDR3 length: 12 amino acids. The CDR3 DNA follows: TGTGCCAGTAGTGGCGGGGGCACTGAAGCTTTCTTT. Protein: CASSGGGTEAFF.

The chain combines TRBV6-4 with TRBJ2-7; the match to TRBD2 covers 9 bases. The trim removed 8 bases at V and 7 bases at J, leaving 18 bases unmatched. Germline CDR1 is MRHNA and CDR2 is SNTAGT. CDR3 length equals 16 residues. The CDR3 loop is CASSPLPAGGPSEQYF. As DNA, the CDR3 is TGTGCCAGCTCACCCCTCCCGGCGGGAGGGCCAAGTGAGCAGTACTTC.

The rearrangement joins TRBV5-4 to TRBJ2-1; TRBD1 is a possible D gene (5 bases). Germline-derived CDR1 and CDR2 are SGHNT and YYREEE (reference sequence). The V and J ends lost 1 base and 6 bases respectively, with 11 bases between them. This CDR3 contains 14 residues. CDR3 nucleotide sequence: TGTGCCAGCAGCTTGAAGCAGGGCCCCAATGAGCAGTTCTTC. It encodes CASSLKQGPNEQFF. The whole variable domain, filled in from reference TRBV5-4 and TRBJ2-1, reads ETGVTQSPTHLIKTRGQQVTLRCSSQSGHNTVSWYQQALGQGPQFIFQYYREEENGRGNFPPRFSGLQFPNYSSELNVNALELDDSALYLCASSLKQGPNEQFFGPGTRLTVL.

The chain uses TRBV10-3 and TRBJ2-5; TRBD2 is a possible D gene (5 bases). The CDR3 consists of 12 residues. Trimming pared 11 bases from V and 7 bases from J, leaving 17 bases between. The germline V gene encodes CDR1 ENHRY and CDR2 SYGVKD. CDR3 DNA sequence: TGTGCCGCCAAGATGAGCGGTGGGACCCAGTACTTC. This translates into CAAKMSGGTQYF.